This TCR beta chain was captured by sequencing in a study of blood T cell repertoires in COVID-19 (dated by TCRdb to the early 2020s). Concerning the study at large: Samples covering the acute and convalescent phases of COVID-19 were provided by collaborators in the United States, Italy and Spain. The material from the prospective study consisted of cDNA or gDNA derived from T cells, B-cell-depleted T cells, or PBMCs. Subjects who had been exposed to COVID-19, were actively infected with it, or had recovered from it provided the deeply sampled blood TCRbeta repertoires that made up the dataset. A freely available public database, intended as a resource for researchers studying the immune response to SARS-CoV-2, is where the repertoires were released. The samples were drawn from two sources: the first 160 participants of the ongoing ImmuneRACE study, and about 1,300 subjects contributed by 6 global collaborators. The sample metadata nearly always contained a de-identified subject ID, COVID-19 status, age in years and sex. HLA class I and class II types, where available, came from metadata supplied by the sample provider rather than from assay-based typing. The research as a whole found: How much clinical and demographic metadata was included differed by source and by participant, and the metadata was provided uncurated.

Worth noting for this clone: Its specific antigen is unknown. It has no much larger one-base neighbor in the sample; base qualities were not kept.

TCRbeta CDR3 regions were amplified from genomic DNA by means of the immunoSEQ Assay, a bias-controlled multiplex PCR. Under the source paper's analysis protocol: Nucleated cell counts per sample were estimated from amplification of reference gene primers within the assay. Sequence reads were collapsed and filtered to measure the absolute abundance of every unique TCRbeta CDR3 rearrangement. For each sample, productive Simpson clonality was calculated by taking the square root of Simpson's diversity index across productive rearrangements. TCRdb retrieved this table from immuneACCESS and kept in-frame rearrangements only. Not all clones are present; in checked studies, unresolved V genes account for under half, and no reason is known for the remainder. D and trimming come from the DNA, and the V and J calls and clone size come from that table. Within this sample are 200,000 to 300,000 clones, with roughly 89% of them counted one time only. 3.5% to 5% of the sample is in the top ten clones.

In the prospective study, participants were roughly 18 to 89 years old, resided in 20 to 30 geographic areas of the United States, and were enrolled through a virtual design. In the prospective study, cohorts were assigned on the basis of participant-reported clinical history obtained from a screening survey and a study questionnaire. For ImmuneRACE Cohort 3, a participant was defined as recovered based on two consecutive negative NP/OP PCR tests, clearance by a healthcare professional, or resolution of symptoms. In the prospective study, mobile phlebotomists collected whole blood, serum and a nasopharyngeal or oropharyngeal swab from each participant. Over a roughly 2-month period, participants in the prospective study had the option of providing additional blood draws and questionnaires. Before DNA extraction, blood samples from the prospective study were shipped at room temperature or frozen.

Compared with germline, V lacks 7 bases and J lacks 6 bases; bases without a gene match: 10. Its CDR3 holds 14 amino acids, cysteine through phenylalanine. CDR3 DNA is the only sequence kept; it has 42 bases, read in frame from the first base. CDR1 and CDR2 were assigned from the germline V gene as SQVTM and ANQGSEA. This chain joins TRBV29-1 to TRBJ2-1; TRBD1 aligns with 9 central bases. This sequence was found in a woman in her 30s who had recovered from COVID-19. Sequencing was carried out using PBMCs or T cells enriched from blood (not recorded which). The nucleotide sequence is TGCAGCGGTAACAGGGGGCAAAGGGGCAATGAGCAGTTCTTC. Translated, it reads CSGNRGQRGNEQFF.